Below, 19 T cell receptor beta chains from the same sample are listed, as sequenced in a study of control samples from healthy donors and cancer patients. TCRdb's copy holds only in-frame clones and misses some; the assay was immunoSEQ multiplex PCR. The sample shows roughly 120,000 clones, 85% to 95% of them seen only once. Sequencing used PBMCs. These receptors came from a man aged 45-65 years with head and neck cancer.

V usage is TRBV10-3 and J usage is TRBJ1-3; the D gene is possibly TRBD1 (6 bases). With 7 bases removed from V and 0 bases from J, the gap between germline ends came to 13 bases. CDR1 and CDR2 from the germline V gene are ENHRY and SYGVKD. The CDR3 runs to 15 residues. CDR3 in amino acids: CAINRGGGSGNTIYF. CDR3 sequence (DNA): TGTGCCATCAACCGAGGGGGAGGCTCTGGAAACACCATATATTTT.

The V call is TRBV10-3, the J call TRBJ2-3; D ambiguous. The length of the CDR3 is 13 residues. From germline, CDR1 is ENHRY and CDR2 SYGVKD. Trimming cost V 6 bases and J 0 bases, with 7 bases left between them. The CDR3 loop is CAIRSTSTDTQYF. CDR3 bases: TGTGCCATCAGGTCGACTAGCACAGATACGCAGTATTTT.

CDR3 residues: CASSLGVYGYTF. The CDR3 bases are TGTGCCAGCAGTCTCGGGGTCTATGGCTACACCTTC. This rearrangement joins TRBV6-6 to TRBJ1-2; D is unresolved. CDR1 MNHNY and CDR2 SVGAGI come from the germline V gene (reference sequence). The CDR3 is 12 residues long. Between the trimmed V and J ends, which lost 5 bases and 4 bases, there was a span of 8 bases.

The rearrangement links TRBV5-8 to TRBJ2-1; possibly TRBD1 or TRBD2 for D (5 bases each). The CDR3 extends over 17 amino acids. The germline V and J ends were trimmed by 5 bases and 6 bases, with 24 bases remaining between them. In germline, CDR1 is SGHTS, CDR2 YDEGEE. The CDR3: CASSSGTGYIGANEQFF. DNA of the CDR3: TGTGCCAGCAGTTCCGGGACCGGTTATATCGGAGCCAATGAGCAGTTCTTC.

This clone has a single count. The chain couples TRBV10-3 to TRBJ1-2; 7 bases map to TRBD1. This CDR3 is 14 amino acids long. V lost 10 bases and J lost 7; bases outside the gene matches: 15. The germline CDR1 and CDR2 sequences are ENHRY and SYGVKD. CDR3 protein: CATAERHDRVGYTF. The CDR3 bases are TGTGCCACAGCAGAGAGACATGACAGGGTTGGCTACACCTTC.

The chain combines TRBV19 with TRBJ2-3, with TRBD2 identical over 14 bases. The CDR3 sequence is 16 residues long. After removal of 5 bases from V and 8 bases from J, the junction contained 9 bases not matched to a gene. CDR1 is LNHDA, CDR2 SQIVND, per germline (reference sequence). The CDR3 here is CASSPWTSGGSGTQYF. CDR3 DNA sequence: TGTGCCAGTAGTCCATGGACTAGCGGGGGGTCTGGTACGCAGTATTTT.

J is TRBJ2-7 and V is TRBV28; possibly TRBD2 for D (6 bases). CDR1 is MDHEN and CDR2 is SYDVKM in the germline V gene. This CDR3 is built from 12 residues. The ends were cut back, 8 bases at V and 9 bases at J, with 17 bases in the middle. The CDR3 reads CASWDFLSGQYF. DNA for the CDR3: TGTGCCAGCTGGGACTTCCTGAGCGGGCAGTACTTC. Looking up the rest from reference TRBV28 and TRBJ2-7 gives the full variable domain: DVKVTQSSRYLVKRTGEKVFLECVQDMDHENMFWYRQDPGLGLRLIYFSYDVKMKEKGDIPEGYSVSREKKERFSLILESASTNQTSMYLCASWDFLSGQYFGPGTRLTVT.

A single count supports this clone. The rearrangement joins TRBV5-4 to TRBJ1-6; 7 nucleotides line up with TRBD1. With 4 bases clipped from V and 4 bases from J, the junction kept 5 bases outside the gene matches. Germline CDR1 SGHNT, CDR2 YYREEE (reference sequence). CDR3 size: 15 residues. The CDR3 sequence is CASSARTGYNSPLHF. CDR3 coding DNA: TGTGCCAGCAGCGCGCGGACAGGTTATAATTCACCCCTCCACTTT.

The chain uses TRBV10-2 and TRBJ1-1; 8 bases agree with TRBD1. This CDR3 spans 14 amino acids. Trimming removed 8 bases from V and 4 bases from J; junction bases left unmatched: 9. Germline V gene data show CDR1 as WSHSY and CDR2 as SAAADI. CDR3 sequence (DNA): TGCGCCAGCCGAGGTAACAGGGGGACCACTGAAGCTTTCTTT. Encoded protein: CASRGNRGTTEAFF.

CDR3 in amino acids: CASSPLGLETQYF. In DNA form, the CDR3 reads TGTGCCAGCAGCCCACTAGGTCTAGAGACCCAGTACTTC. V and J are TRBV4-2 and TRBJ2-5, with D perhaps TRBD2 (5 bases). Looked up from germline, CDR1 is LGHNA and CDR2 is YNFKEQ. The CDR3 spans 13 residues. Trimming left V 4 bases short and J 4 bases short, with 10 bases between.

J is TRBJ2-7 and V is TRBV11-1, with TRBD1 matching 10 bases. The CDR3 is 15 amino acids. V lost 5 bases and J lost 2; bases outside the gene matches: 6. Germline loops: CDR1 SGHAT, CDR2 FQDESV (reference sequence). The CDR3 sequence: CASSRTGTGAYEQYF. CDR3 bases: TGTGCCAGCAGCCGAACCGGGACAGGGGCCTACGAGCAGTACTTC.

The V call is TRBV4-3, the J call TRBJ1-1; no clear D gene. CDR1 is LGHNA and CDR2 is YSLEER in the germline V gene. V was pared by 0 bases and J by 5 bases, with 13 bases between. This CDR3 is built from 15 residues. As DNA, the CDR3 is TGCGCCAGCAGCCAAGATGATCCGACTCCAACTGAAGCTTTCTTT. As protein: CASSQDDPTPTEAFF.

This chain joins TRBV18 and TRBJ2-7; D not certain. This CDR3 is 13 amino acids long. From germline, CDR1 is KGHSH and CDR2 LQKENI. V lost 2 bases, J lost 2 bases, and 7 bases lay in between. The DNA for the CDR3 is TGTGCCAGCTCACCAATCCGGACCTACGAGCAGTACTTC. Its translation is CASSPIRTYEQYF.

The genes are TRBV7-2 and TRBJ1-2; 7 bases are a match to TRBD1. The CDR3 runs to 15 residues. Germline lookup yields CDR1 SGHTA and CDR2 FQGNSA. J gave up 7 bases and V 5 bases, and 13 bases lay outside the gene matches. The CDR3 here is CASSPSRQGSAGYTF. CDR3 sequence (DNA): TGTGCCAGCAGCCCCTCGAGACAGGGATCTGCTGGCTACACCTTC. Full variable domain (remainder filled in from reference TRBV7-2 and TRBJ1-2): GAGVSQSPSNKVTEKGKDVELRCDPISGHTALYWYRQSLGQGLEFLIYFQGNSAPDKSGLPSDRFSAERTGGSVSTLTIQRTQQEDSAVYLCASSPSRQGSAGYTFGSGTRLTVV.

This chain links TRBV11-2 with TRBJ1-3; D is unclear. Per germline, CDR1 SGHAT and CDR2 FQNNGV. This CDR3 comprises 14 residues. Trimming stripped 5 bases from V and 0 bases from J, with 8 bases between. The CDR3 loop is CASSTYNSGNTIYF. CDR3 nucleotides: TGTGCCAGCAGCACCTACAACTCTGGAAACACCATATATTTT.

The V call is TRBV7-2, the J call TRBJ2-7, with D possibly being TRBD1 or TRBD2 (6 bases each). The CDR3 covers 15 residues. Germline V gives CDR1 SGHTA, CDR2 FQGNSA. The V end lost 3 bases, the J end lost 2 bases, and 14 bases lay between the germline ends. CDR3 nucleotide sequence: TGTGCCAGCAGCTTTAGGGGGGCCCTGGCCTACGAGCAGTACTTC. This codes for CASSFRGALAYEQYF.

The V call is TRBV28, the J call TRBJ2-5; possible D gene TRBD2, 6 bases. The CDR3 totals 14 residues. The germline V and J ends were trimmed by 3 bases and 5 bases, with 13 bases remaining between them. CDR1 and CDR2 from the germline V gene are MDHEN and SYDVKM. Written as DNA, the CDR3 is TGTGCCAGCAGTTTTAGCTATGGGGGGGAGACCCAGTACTTC. It codes for CASSFSYGGETQYF.

Only a few counts were recorded for this clone. The chain carries TRBV7-6 and TRBJ2-7; D may correspond to TRBD1 or TRBD2 (6 bases each). The CDR3 length is 14 residues. CDR1 and CDR2 from the germline V gene are SGHVS and FNYEAQ. V lost 5 bases and J lost 7, with 18 bases in between. The CDR3, as DNA: TGTGCCAGCAGCACAGGGACTGCTTTGGGGGAGCAGTACTTC. Translation gives CASSTGTALGEQYF.

This chain uses TRBV5-1 with TRBJ1-1; no clear D gene. The V gene's germline CDR1 is SGHRS and CDR2 YFSETQ. CDR3 length equals 14 residues. The V end was cut by 1 base, the J end by 8 bases, with 15 bases between. In DNA, the CDR3 is TGCGCCAGCAGCTTGCCGGTGGGGAACCAAGAAGCTTTCTTT. It yields the protein CASSLPVGNQEAFF.